This is a list of T cell receptor beta chains from one sample in a study of shared clonotypes between healthy human individuals. Clones were read by immunoSEQ multiplex PCR, and TCRdb kept only the in-frame ones, dropping some. The sample has over a million clones, about 96% seen once. Sample: naive CD4+ T cells sorted from blood. The receptor set was obtained from a man aged 30-40 years in good health. CDR3s include the opening cysteine and the closing phenylalanine or tryptophan. A D gene is named only where the DNA matches it firmly. Clone size is given for some rows only: seen once, a few or many times, or a class if the clone is expanded.

j_call clone_size v_call d_call cdr3_nt cdr3_aa
TRBJ1-5 NA TRBV19 NA TGTGCCAGTAGTGCAGGGGAGGGCAATCAGCCCCAGCATTTT CASSAGEGNQPQHF
TRBJ2-2 once TRBV5-5 NA TGTGCCAGCAGCTTGGTGGGGGCTGCCACCGGGGAGCTGTTTTTT CASSLVGAATGELFF
TRBJ2-7 NA TRBV28 NA TGTGCCAGCAGTTTGGACACCTACGAGCAGTACTTC CASSLDTYEQYF
TRBJ2-1 NA TRBV9 TRBD1 TGTGCCAGCAGCGGGACAGGCTCCAATGAGCAGTTCTTC CASSGTGSNEQFF
TRBJ2-3 NA TRBV9 NA TGTGCCAGCAGCGTAGATTCGCTAGCTAGCACAGATACGCAGTATTTT CASSVDSLASTDTQYF
TRBJ2-7 NA TRBV7-6 NA TGTGCCAGCAGCCCAGCGGCCTCCTACGAGCAGTACTTC CASSPAASYEQYF
TRBJ1-1 once TRBV20-1 NA TGCAGTGCCCGGGGGGACACTGAAGCTTTCTTT CSARGDTEAFF
TRBJ1-5 NA TRBV7-2 NA TGTGCCAGCAGCTTAGAAAGGGGTGGGGTTGGCAATCAGCCCCAGCATTTT CASSLERGGVGNQPQHF
TRBJ2-1 NA TRBV4-1 NA TGCGCCAGCAGCCGCACGACAGTCTACAATGAGCAGTTCTTC CASSRTTVYNEQFF
TRBJ2-5 NA TRBV5-1 NA TGCGCCACCGCTAGCGAGTACCAAGAGACCCAGTACTTC CATASEYQETQYF
TRBJ2-3 NA TRBV5-1 NA TGCGCCAGCAGCTTGGAGCCCCTAGAAAGAGATACGCAGTATTTT CASSLEPLERDTQYF
TRBJ2-2 NA TRBV28 TRBD2 TGTGCCAGCAGGCCTGGACTAGCGGGAGTAACCGGGGAGCTGTTTTTT CASRPGLAGVTGELFF
TRBJ1-2 NA TRBV19 NA TGTGCAAGCCAGAACTTTAACTATGGCTACACCTTC CASQNFNYGYTF
TRBJ2-1 NA TRBV14 NA TGTGCCAGCAGCCAAGACCCTCCCTACAATGAGCAGTTCTTC CASSQDPPYNEQFF
TRBJ2-3 NA TRBV7-8 NA TGTGCCAGCAGCTTAGAAGGCAGCACAGATACGCAGTATTTT CASSLEGSTDTQYF
TRBJ2-5 NA TRBV6-5 TRBD2 TGTGCCAGCAGTTCTCTAGCGGGCTCCCAAGAGACCCAGTACTTC CASSSLAGSQETQYF
TRBJ2-3 NA TRBV6-1 NA TGTGCCAGCAGTGAAGCGCACGGTTTCACAGATACGCAGTATTTT CASSEAHGFTDTQYF
TRBJ2-3 NA TRBV28 NA TGTGCCAGCAGTTGGACATTGCCAGATACGCAGTATTTT CASSWTLPDTQYF
TRBJ1-5 NA TRBV7-9 NA TGTGCCAGCAGCTTCGCCCCAGGGAGCAATCAGCCCCAGCATTTT CASSFAPGSNQPQHF
TRBJ2-5 NA TRBV18 TRBD1 TGTGCCAGCTCACCGCTGGACAGGGACCAAGAGACCCAGTACTTC CASSPLDRDQETQYF
TRBJ2-7 NA TRBV9 NA TGTGCCAGCAGCGTGGGGACGGTAGCCTACGAGCAGTACTTC CASSVGTVAYEQYF
TRBJ1-1 NA TRBV11-2 TRBD1 TGTGCCAGCAGCAAAACGAGTGGGGGGGACAGTGAAGCTTTCTTT CASSKTSGGDSEAFF
TRBJ2-3 NA TRBV28 TRBD2 TGTGCCAGCAGTTCAGCCGGGACTAGCGCAGATACGCAGTATTTT CASSSAGTSADTQYF
TRBJ2-2 NA TRBV18 NA TGTGCCAGCTCGCCCCAACTTCGAGCAGGACGGGGCACCGGGGAGCTGTTTTTT CASSPQLRAGRGTGELFF